This TCR beta chain is from a study of memory CD4+ T cells and cytomegalovirus serostatus. The sort gate was single viable CD3+CD4+CD8-CD45RO+ cells for memory CD4+ T cells. Original analysis: Out-of-frame sequences were removed, leaving 2,000,000 or so distinct TCRbeta sequences. The protocol was immunoSEQ multiplex PCR, while the TCRdb copy is restricted to in-frame clones and leaves out a portion. For V, J and clone size, that table is used; D and trimming come from the DNA. Here the sample spans tens of thousands of clones, around 76% being singletons. The TCR comes from an adult in good health and CMV-seropositive. Input material: memory CD4+ T cells from blood.

The CDR3 loop reads CASSLNGGITEAFF. CDR3 coding DNA: TGTGCCAGCAGTTTAAATGGGGGCATCACTGAAGCTTTCTTT. The V gene is TRBV28, the J gene TRBJ1-1; TRBD1 might be the D (6 bases). Trimming shortened V by 2 bases and J by 4 bases, and 11 bases separated the two germline ends. Per the germline V gene, CDR1 is MDHEN and CDR2 is SYDVKM. The CDR3 contains 14 residues.